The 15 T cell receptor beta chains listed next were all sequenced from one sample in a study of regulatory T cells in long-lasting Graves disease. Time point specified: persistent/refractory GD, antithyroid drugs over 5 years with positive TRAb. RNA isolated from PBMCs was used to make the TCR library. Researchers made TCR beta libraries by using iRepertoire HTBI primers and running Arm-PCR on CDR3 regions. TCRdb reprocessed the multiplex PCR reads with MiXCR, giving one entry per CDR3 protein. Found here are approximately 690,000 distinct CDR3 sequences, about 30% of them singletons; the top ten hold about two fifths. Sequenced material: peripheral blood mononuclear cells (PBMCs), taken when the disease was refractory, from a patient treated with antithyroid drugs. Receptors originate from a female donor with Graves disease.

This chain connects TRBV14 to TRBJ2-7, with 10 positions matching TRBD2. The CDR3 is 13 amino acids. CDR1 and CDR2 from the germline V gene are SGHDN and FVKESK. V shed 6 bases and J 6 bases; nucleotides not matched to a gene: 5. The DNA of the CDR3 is TGTGCCAGCAGGCCTAGCGGGAGCGGCGAGCAGTACTTC. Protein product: CASRPSGSGEQYF.

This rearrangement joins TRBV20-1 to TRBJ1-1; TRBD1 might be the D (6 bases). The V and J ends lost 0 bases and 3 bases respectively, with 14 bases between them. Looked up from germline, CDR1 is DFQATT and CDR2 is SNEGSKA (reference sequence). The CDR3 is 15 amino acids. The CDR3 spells CSAREPRGGYTEAFF. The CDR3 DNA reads TGCAGTGCTAGAGAACCAAGAGGGGGGTACACTGAAGCTTTCTTT.

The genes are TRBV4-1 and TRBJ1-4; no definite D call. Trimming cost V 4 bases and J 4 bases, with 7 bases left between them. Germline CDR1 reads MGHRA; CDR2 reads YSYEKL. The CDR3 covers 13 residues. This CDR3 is CASSRALNEKLFF. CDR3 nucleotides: TGCGCCAGCAGCCGGGCCCTTAATGAAAAACTGTTTTTT.

The CDR3 loop reads CASSYSGTEGYGYTF. The CDR3 DNA is TGTGCCAGCAGTTACTCCGGGACGGAGGGGTATGGCTACACCTTC. The chain is built from TRBV6-2 or TRBV6-3 and TRBJ1-2; TRBD1 might be the D (5 bases). The CDR3 sequence is 15 residues long. Germline V gene lookup returns CDR1 MNHEY and CDR2 SVGEGT. Trimming stripped 0 bases from V and 5 bases from J, with 13 bases between.

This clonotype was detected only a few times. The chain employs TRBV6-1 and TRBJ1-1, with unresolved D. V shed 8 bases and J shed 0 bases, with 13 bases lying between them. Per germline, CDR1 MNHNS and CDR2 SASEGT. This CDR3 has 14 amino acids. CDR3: CASLQALMNTEAFF. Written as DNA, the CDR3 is TGTGCCAGCTTGCAGGCCCTTATGAACACTGAAGCTTTCTTT.

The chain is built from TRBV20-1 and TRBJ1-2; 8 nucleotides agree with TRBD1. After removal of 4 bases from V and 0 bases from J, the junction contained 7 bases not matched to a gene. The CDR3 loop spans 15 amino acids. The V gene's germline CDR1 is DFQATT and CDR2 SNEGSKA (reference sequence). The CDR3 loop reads CSAIRTGLANYGYTF. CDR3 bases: TGCAGTGCTATAAGGACAGGGTTAGCTAACTATGGCTACACCTTC.

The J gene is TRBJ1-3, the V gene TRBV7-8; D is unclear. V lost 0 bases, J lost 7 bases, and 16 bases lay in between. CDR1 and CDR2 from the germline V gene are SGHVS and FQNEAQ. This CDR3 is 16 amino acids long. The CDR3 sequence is CASSLAVTYRWNTIYF. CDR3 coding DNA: TGTGCCAGCAGCTTAGCCGTGACGTATAGATGGAACACCATATATTTT.

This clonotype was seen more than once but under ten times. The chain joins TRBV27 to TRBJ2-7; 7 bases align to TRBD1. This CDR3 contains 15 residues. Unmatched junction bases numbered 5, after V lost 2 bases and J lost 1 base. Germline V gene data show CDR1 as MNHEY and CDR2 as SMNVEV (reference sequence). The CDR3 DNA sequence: TGTGCCAGCAGTTTAAAGGGGGCTAGGTCCTACGAGCAGTACTTC. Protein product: CASSLKGARSYEQYF.

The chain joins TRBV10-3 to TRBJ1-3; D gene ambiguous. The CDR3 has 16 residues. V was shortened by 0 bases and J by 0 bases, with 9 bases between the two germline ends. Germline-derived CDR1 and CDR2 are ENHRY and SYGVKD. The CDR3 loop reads CAISESKVFSGNTIYF. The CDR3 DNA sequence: TGTGCCATCAGTGAGTCGAAGGTCTTCTCTGGAAACACCATATATTTT.

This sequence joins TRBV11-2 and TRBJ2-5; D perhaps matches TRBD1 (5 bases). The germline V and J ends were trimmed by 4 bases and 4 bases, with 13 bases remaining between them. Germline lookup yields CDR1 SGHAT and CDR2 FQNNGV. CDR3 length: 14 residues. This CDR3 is CASSSTRVLETQYF. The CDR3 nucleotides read TGTGCCAGCAGCTCAACCAGGGTTTTAGAGACCCAGTACTTC.

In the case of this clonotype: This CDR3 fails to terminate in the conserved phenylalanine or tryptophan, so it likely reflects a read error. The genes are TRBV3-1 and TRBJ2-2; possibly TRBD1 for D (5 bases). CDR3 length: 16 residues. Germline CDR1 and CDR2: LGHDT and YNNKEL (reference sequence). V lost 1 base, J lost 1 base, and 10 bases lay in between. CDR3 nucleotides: TGTGCCAGCAGCCAAGGACAGTTATTGAACACCGGGGAGCTGTTTTCT. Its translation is CASSQGQLLNTGELFS.

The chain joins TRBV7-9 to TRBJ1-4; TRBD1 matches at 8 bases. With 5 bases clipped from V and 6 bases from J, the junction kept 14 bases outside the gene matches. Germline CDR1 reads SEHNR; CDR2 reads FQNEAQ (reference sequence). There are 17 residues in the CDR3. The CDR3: CASSRYSGTGEYEKLFF. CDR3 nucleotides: TGTGCCAGCAGCCGCTATTCCGGGACAGGAGAGTATGAAAAACTGTTTTTT.

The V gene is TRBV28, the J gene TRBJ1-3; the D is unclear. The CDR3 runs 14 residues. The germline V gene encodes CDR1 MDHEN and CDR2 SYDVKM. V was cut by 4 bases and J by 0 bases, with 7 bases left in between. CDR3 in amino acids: CASSSTVSGNTIYF. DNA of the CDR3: TGTGCCAGCAGTTCGACGGTCTCTGGAAACACCATATATTTT.

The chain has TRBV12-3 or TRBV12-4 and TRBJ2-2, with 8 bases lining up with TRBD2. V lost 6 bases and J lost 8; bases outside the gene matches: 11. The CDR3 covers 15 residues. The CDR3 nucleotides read TGTGCCAGCAGCCTCGGGGGGGGCGCCTGGGGGGAGCTGTTTTTT. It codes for CASSLGGGAWGELFF.

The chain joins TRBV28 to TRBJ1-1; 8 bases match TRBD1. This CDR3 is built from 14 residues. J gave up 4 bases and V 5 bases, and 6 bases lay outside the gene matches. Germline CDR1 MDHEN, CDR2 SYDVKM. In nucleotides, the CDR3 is TGTGCCAGCAGTACCCCAGGGGGCTTCACTGAAGCTTTCTTT. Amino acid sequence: CASSTPGGFTEAFF.